Listed below are T cell receptor beta chains from one sample, sequenced in a study of blood T cell repertoires in COVID-19. Profiled with immunoSEQ multiplex PCR; TCRdb holds only in-frame clones, not every one. In the table there are some 180,000 clones, approximately 88% of which are singletons. Sequencing was carried out using peripheral blood. The receptors derive from a woman aged 40-49 years with COVID-19, enrolled during active disease. Each CDR3 is given with its conserved first and last residue. Fields, in order: J gene, D gene, clone size, V gene, CDR3 DNA, CDR3 protein. D genes are given only for firm matches. Not every row has a clone size; where given, it reads once, few, many or a size class.

j_gene: TRBJ1-2; d_gene: .; abundance: .; v_gene: TRBV28; CDR3nt: TGTGCCAGCAGCGACGAAAGGGGGGGCATCTATGGCTACACCTTC; CDR3aa: CASSDERGGIYGYTF
j_gene: TRBJ2-1; d_gene: TRBD1; abundance: .; v_gene: TRBV11-3; CDR3nt: TGTGCCAGCAGCTTAGGGGACAGCAATGAGCAGTTCTTC; CDR3aa: CASSLGDSNEQFF
j_gene: TRBJ1-1; d_gene: .; abundance: .; v_gene: TRBV6-6; CDR3nt: TGTGCCAGCACCTCCCGGACTTATGCCGGTGAAGCTTTCTTT; CDR3aa: CASTSRTYAGEAFF
j_gene: TRBJ1-5; d_gene: TRBD1; abundance: .; v_gene: TRBV2; CDR3nt: TGTGCCAGCAGCGGGGACAGGTCGGGATATCAGCCCCAGCATTTT; CDR3aa: CASSGDRSGYQPQHF
j_gene: TRBJ1-4; d_gene: TRBD1; abundance: .; v_gene: TRBV9; CDR3nt: TGTGCCAGCAGCCCCGGGACAGGGGTTTTCACTAATGAAAAACTGTTTTTT; CDR3aa: CASSPGTGVFTNEKLFF
j_gene: TRBJ2-7; d_gene: .; abundance: .; v_gene: TRBV29-1; CDR3nt: TGCAGCGCCCCAATTCAGAACGAGCAGTACTTC; CDR3aa: CSAPIQNEQYF
j_gene: TRBJ2-6; d_gene: .; abundance: .; v_gene: TRBV19; CDR3nt: TGTGCCAGCTCCTCTGGGGCCAACGTCCTGACTTTC; CDR3aa: CASSSGANVLTF
j_gene: TRBJ1-4; d_gene: .; abundance: .; v_gene: TRBV5-5; CDR3nt: TGTGCCAGCAATGGGGGGGCAGGGGCGGCTGAAAAACTGTTTTTT; CDR3aa: CASNGGAGAAEKLFF
j_gene: TRBJ1-3; d_gene: .; abundance: .; v_gene: TRBV2; CDR3nt: TGTGCCAGCAGTACGGGGGGGTCAGCGGTGGACACCATATATTTT; CDR3aa: CASSTGGSAVDTIYF
j_gene: TRBJ1-5; d_gene: .; abundance: once; v_gene: TRBV7-9; CDR3nt: TGTGCCAGCAGCTGGGGCACGGGTAGCAATCAGCCCCAGCATTTT; CDR3aa: CASSWGTGSNQPQHF
j_gene: TRBJ2-2; d_gene: TRBD1; abundance: .; v_gene: TRBV10-1; CDR3nt: TGCGCCAGCAGTGAGCAGGGGGTAAAGACCGGGGAGCTGTTTTTT; CDR3aa: CASSEQGVKTGELFF
j_gene: TRBJ1-5; d_gene: TRBD1; abundance: .; v_gene: TRBV7-9; CDR3nt: TGTGCCAGCAGCCACGACAGGGTTGGTCAGCCCCAGCATTTT; CDR3aa: CASSHDRVGQPQHF
j_gene: TRBJ2-7; d_gene: TRBD1; abundance: .; v_gene: TRBV19; CDR3nt: TGTGCCAGTAGTACCCGACAGGGGCATCCCTACGAGCAGTACTTC; CDR3aa: CASSTRQGHPYEQYF
j_gene: TRBJ2-2; d_gene: TRBD1; abundance: .; v_gene: TRBV18; CDR3nt: TGTGCCAGCTTACTACTACAGGGGTCGGCCGGGGAGCTGTTTTTT; CDR3aa: CASLLLQGSAGELFF
j_gene: TRBJ2-1; d_gene: .; abundance: .; v_gene: TRBV12-3/TRBV12-4; CDR3nt: TGTGCCAGCAGTTTAAAGCTCCACAATGAGCAGTTCTTC; CDR3aa: CASSLKLHNEQFF